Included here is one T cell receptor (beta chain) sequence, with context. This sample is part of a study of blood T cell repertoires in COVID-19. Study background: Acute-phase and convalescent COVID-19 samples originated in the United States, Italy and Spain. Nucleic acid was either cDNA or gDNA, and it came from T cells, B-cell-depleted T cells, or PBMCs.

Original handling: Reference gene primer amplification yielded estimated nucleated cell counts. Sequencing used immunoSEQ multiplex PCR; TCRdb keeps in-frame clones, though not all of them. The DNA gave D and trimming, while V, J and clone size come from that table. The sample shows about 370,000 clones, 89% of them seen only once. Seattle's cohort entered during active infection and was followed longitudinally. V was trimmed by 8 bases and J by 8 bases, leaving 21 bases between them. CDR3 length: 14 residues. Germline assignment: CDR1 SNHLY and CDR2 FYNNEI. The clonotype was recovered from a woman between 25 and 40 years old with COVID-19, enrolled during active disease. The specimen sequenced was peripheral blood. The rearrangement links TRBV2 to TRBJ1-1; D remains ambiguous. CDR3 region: CASLRTLRIPEAFF. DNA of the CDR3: TGTGCCAGCCTCCGGACTTTGAGGATCCCCGAAGCTTTCTTT.